Listed here are 22 T cell receptor beta chains from one sample, sequenced in a study of blood T cell repertoires in COVID-19. Sequenced by immunoSEQ multiplex PCR; TCRdb stores in-frame clones only, minus some. The table lists 150,000 to 200,000 clones, 65% to 90% of them singletons. Sequencing was carried out using peripheral blood. The receptors were sampled from a man in his sixties with acute or convalescent COVID-19.

CDR3 sequence reads: CASSLDSNTEAFF. The CDR3 nucleotides are TGTGCCAGCTCACTGGACAGTAACACTGAAGCTTTCTTT. The chain has TRBV18 and TRBJ1-1, with D tentatively TRBD1 (6 bases). The CDR3 covers 13 residues. Germline V gene sequence: CDR1 KGHSH, CDR2 LQKENI. V was pared by 4 bases and J by 2 bases, with 8 bases between.

The rearrangement joins TRBV5-4 to TRBJ2-2; D not certain. Trimming took off 0 bases at V and 3 bases at J, with 6 bases between the two ends. The CDR3 is made up of 14 amino acids. Germline V lookup: CDR1 SGHNT, CDR2 YYREEE (reference sequence). The CDR3 loop is CASSLALDTGELFF. The DNA of the CDR3 is TGTGCCAGCAGCTTGGCCCTTGACACCGGGGAGCTGTTTTTT. Filled out from reference TRBV5-4 and TRBJ2-2, the complete variable domain reads ETGVTQSPTHLIKTRGQQVTLRCSSQSGHNTVSWYQQALGQGPQFIFQYYREEENGRGNFPPRFSGLQFPNYSSELNVNALELDDSALYLCASSLALDTGELFFGEGSRLTVL.

The chain has TRBV7-2 and TRBJ1-1; weak D call: TRBD1 (5 bases). Trimming took off 7 bases at V and 4 bases at J, with 19 bases between the two ends. The CDR3 runs 15 residues. Germline lookup yields CDR1 SGHTA and CDR2 FQGNSA. CDR3 amino acids: CASTQLAGWTTEAFF. For the CDR3, the DNA is TGTGCCAGCACCCAACTAGCAGGGTGGACCACTGAAGCTTTCTTT.

The chain is built from TRBV28 and TRBJ1-2, with 8 bases lining up with TRBD1. The V and J ends lost 7 bases and 4 bases, in that order; junction bases with no gene match: 8. Looked up from germline, CDR1 is MDHEN and CDR2 is SYDVKM. The CDR3 runs to 14 residues. The CDR3 loop is CASTRRTGIYGYTF. CDR3 in DNA: TGTGCCAGCACTCGAAGGACAGGGATCTATGGCTACACCTTC.

The genes are TRBV7-6 and TRBJ1-5; 12 nucleotides align to TRBD1. V shed 5 bases and J 1 base; nucleotides not matched to a gene: 3. Germline V gene lookup returns CDR1 SGHVS and CDR2 FNYEAQ. The CDR3 contains 16 residues. The CDR3 is CASSPGQGASNQPQHF. The CDR3 nucleotides read TGTGCCAGCAGCCCGGGACAGGGGGCCAGCAATCAGCCCCAGCATTTT.

This chain connects TRBV13 to TRBJ2-5, with a possible D match to TRBD2 (6 bases). The germline V gene encodes CDR1 PRHDT and CDR2 FYEKMQ (reference sequence). Trimming left V 4 bases short and J 4 bases short, with 13 bases between. The length of the CDR3 is 14 residues. CDR3 residues: CASSSRAGIETQYF. The CDR3 DNA is TGTGCCAGCAGCTCCCGCGCGGGAATAGAGACCCAGTACTTC.

The chain links TRBV2 to TRBJ1-4, with D maybe TRBD1 (5 bases). CDR1 is SNHLY and CDR2 is FYNNEI in the germline V gene. The CDR3 length is 14 residues. The germline V and J ends were trimmed by 4 bases and 2 bases, with 8 bases remaining between them. The CDR3 spells CASSVGQTNEKLFF. CDR3 bases: TGTGCCAGCAGTGTGGGGCAGACTAATGAAAAACTGTTTTTT.

V gene TRBV4-1 combines with J gene TRBJ2-3; D gene uncertain. In germline, CDR1 is MGHRA, CDR2 YSYEKL. V lost 8 bases to trimming and J lost 7 bases, with 22 bases between them. The CDR3 consists of 15 residues. In DNA form, the CDR3 reads TGCGCCAGCTCGTTCCTCGCGGCTCGCCCCTATACGCAGTATTTT. Amino acids: CASSFLAARPYTQYF.

The chain couples TRBV14 to TRBJ1-6; possible D gene TRBD1, 5 bases. The ends were cut back, 6 bases at V and 10 bases at J, with 13 bases in the middle. Per the germline V gene, CDR1 is SGHDN and CDR2 is FVKESK. CDR3 length equals 13 residues. CDR3 DNA sequence: TGTGCCAGCAGTTCACAGGATGGATCACCCCTCCACTTT. It specifies CASSSQDGSPLHF.

The genes are TRBV2 and TRBJ1-2; D ambiguous. This CDR3 comprises 15 residues. V lost 1 base to trimming and J lost 2 bases, with 11 bases between them. Looked up from germline, CDR1 is SNHLY and CDR2 is FYNNEI. The CDR3 nucleotides read TGTGCCAGCAGTGAAGGAGGGATACTAAACTATGGCTACACCTTC. Its protein is CASSEGGILNYGYTF.

The V gene is TRBV24-1, the J gene TRBJ2-1; 10 nucleotides agree with TRBD2. The junction had 9 bases not matched to a gene; V was cut back by 0 bases and J by 8 bases. The CDR3 consists of 17 residues. CDR1 is KGHDR, CDR2 SFDVKD, per germline. The CDR3 loop reads CATSDLRQREGRHEQFF. The DNA of the CDR3 is TGTGCCACCAGTGATTTGCGTCAGCGGGAGGGCCGCCATGAGCAGTTCTTC.

This clone appeared a few times. The chain links TRBV7-9 to TRBJ2-7, with 7 bases aligning to TRBD2. The CDR3 has 15 amino acids. Germline CDR1 reads SEHNR; CDR2 reads FQNEAQ (reference sequence). With 1 base clipped from V and 2 bases from J, the junction kept 5 bases outside the gene matches. In DNA form, the CDR3 reads TGTGCCAGCAGCTTAGGAGGCGCGGGAGCCTACGAGCAGTACTTC. This codes for CASSLGGAGAYEQYF.

The J gene is TRBJ1-2, the V gene TRBV28; a possible D gene is TRBD1 (6 bases). Per germline, CDR1 MDHEN and CDR2 SYDVKM. Between the trimmed V and J ends, which lost 7 bases and 3 bases, there was a span of 12 bases. The CDR3 runs 13 residues. The CDR3 sequence is CASIGGRDYGYTF. In nucleotides, the CDR3 is TGTGCCAGCATTGGGGGCAGAGACTATGGCTACACCTTC.

The V call is TRBV7-2, the J call TRBJ2-5, with 9 positions matching TRBD2. The CDR3 is 16 residues long. From germline, CDR1 is SGHTA and CDR2 FQGNSA. J was trimmed by 3 bases and V by 6 bases; bases with no gene match: 11. The CDR3 here is CASSWGFIAGEETQYF. CDR3 in DNA: TGTGCCAGCAGTTGGGGTTTTATAGCGGGAGAAGAGACCCAGTACTTC.

The chain uses TRBV6-5 and TRBJ1-2; D not certain. The CDR3 sequence is 15 residues long. Trimming removed 6 bases from V and 4 bases from J, with 18 bases in between. Germline values: CDR1 MNHEY, CDR2 SVGAGI. CDR3 residues: CASSTRSGWPYGYTF. CDR3 nucleotide sequence: TGTGCCAGCAGCACCCGAAGCGGGTGGCCCTATGGCTACACCTTC.

This chain links TRBV2 with TRBJ2-1; the match to TRBD2 covers 8 bases. CDR1 and CDR2 from the germline V gene are SNHLY and FYNNEI. Trimming at V came to 8 bases and at J to 3 bases, leaving 9 bases not matched to a gene. This CDR3 comprises 15 residues. This chain's CDR3 is CASRPSGRDYNEQFF. DNA of the CDR3: TGTGCCAGCCGACCAAGCGGGAGAGACTACAATGAGCAGTTCTTC.

The V and J genes are TRBV7-2 and TRBJ2-2; D not certain. V was cut by 3 bases and J by 5 bases, with 7 bases left in between. Germline V gene lookup returns CDR1 SGHTA and CDR2 FQGNSA. The CDR3 length is 13 residues. This CDR3 reads CASSFGATGELFF. The CDR3 DNA sequence: TGTGCCAGCAGCTTTGGAGCGACCGGGGAGCTGTTTTTT. Full variable domain (rest looked up from reference TRBV7-2 and TRBJ2-2): GAGVSQSPSNKVTEKGKDVELRCDPISGHTALYWYRQSLGQGLEFLIYFQGNSAPDKSGLPSDRFSAERTGGSVSTLTIQRTQQEDSAVYLCASSFGATGELFFGEGSRLTVL.

The J gene is TRBJ2-1, the V gene TRBV27; 7 positions match TRBD2. V was pared by 8 bases and J by 10 bases, with 11 bases of the junction left unmatched. This CDR3 is 13 amino acids long. CDR1 is MNHEY, CDR2 SMNVEV, per germline (reference sequence). The CDR3 sequence: CASGTLHSGEQFF. The CDR3 DNA reads TGTGCCAGCGGGACGCTCCATAGCGGGGAGCAGTTCTTC.

This chain uses TRBV6-5 with TRBJ1-4; 9 bases fit TRBD1. The V segment lost 6 bases and the J segment 8 bases; nucleotides outside the gene matches: 7. The CDR3 runs 14 residues. CDR1 is MNHEY, CDR2 SVGAGI, per germline. Here the CDR3 DNA reads TGTGCCAGCAGAGACAGGGGGTTTGGAGAAAAACTGTTTTTT. Translated, it gives CASRDRGFGEKLFF.

CDR3 protein: CASTYGISSYNEQFF. The CDR3 DNA reads as TGCGCCAGTACGTACGGGATCAGCTCCTACAATGAGCAGTTCTTC. The rearrangement uses TRBV5-1 and TRBJ2-1, with D perhaps matching TRBD2 (5 bases). The CDR3 is 15 residues long. Germline CDR1 and CDR2: SGHRS and YFSETQ. The ends were cut back, 8 bases at V and 0 bases at J, with 15 bases in the middle. Looking up the rest from reference TRBV5-1 and TRBJ2-1 gives the full variable domain: KAGVTQTPRYLIKTRGQQVTLSCSPISGHRSVSWYQQTPGQGLQFLFEYFSETQRNKGNFPGRFSGRQFSNSRSEMNVSTLELGDSALYLCASTYGISSYNEQFFGPGTRLTVL.

This clone has more than one count but fewer than ten. The chain couples TRBV28 to TRBJ2-1; tentatively, D is TRBD2 (6 bases). Between the trimmed V and J ends, which lost 3 bases and 9 bases, there was a span of 15 bases. The CDR3 extends over 14 amino acids. CDR1 is MDHEN and CDR2 is SYDVKM in the germline V gene. The CDR3 reads CASSFGGRRSEQFF. For the CDR3, the DNA is TGTGCCAGCAGTTTCGGGGGAAGGAGGAGTGAGCAGTTCTTC.

The chain carries TRBV5-1 and TRBJ1-1; tentative D call: TRBD1 (5 bases). The length of the CDR3 is 13 residues. The germline V and J ends were trimmed by 7 bases and 4 bases, with 14 bases remaining between them. Germline-derived CDR1 and CDR2 are SGHRS and YFSETQ. CDR3 amino acids: CASGLDGGTEAFF. In nucleotides, the CDR3 is TGCGCCAGCGGACTGGACGGGGGCACTGAAGCTTTCTTT.